The 18 T cell receptor beta chains below all came from one sample that was sequenced in a study of blood T cell repertoires in COVID-19. Assay used: immunoSEQ multiplex PCR; TCRdb lists only in-frame clones, some missing. The repertoire holds some 190,000 clones, with 82% as singletons. Sequencing was carried out using peripheral blood. All receptors derive from a woman aged 60-70 years with COVID-19, enrolled during active disease.

This clone appeared a single time. The chain joins TRBV5-3 to TRBJ1-5, with 8 bases matching TRBD1. TRBV5-3 is annotated as an ORF whose role is uncertain. CDR3 length: 16 residues. V shed 3 bases, J shed 7 bases, and the junction held 12 bases outside the gene matches. CDR3 in DNA: TGTGCCAGAAGCTGGGGGGACAGGACAACGGGGCAGCCCCAGCATTTT. Translation: CARSWGDRTTGQPQHF.

This clone was counted a single time. The rearrangement uses TRBV3-1 (or the pseudogene TRBV3-2) and TRBJ2-1; the match to TRBD2 covers 11 bases. Germline V gene data show CDR1 as LGHDT and CDR2 as YNNKEL (reference sequence). The CDR3 has 17 residues. With 4 bases clipped from V and 5 bases from J, the junction kept 10 bases outside the gene matches. Here the CDR3 DNA reads TGTGCCAGCAGCCCCAGAGTACTAGCGGGGGACCACAATGAGCAGTTCTTC. Amino acid sequence: CASSPRVLAGDHNEQFF.

CDR3 protein: CASSYTRQDMNTEAFF. As DNA, the CDR3 is TGTGCCAGCAGTTACACCCGACAGGACATGAACACTGAAGCTTTCTTT. The J gene is TRBJ1-1, the V gene TRBV6-5; D might be TRBD1 (6 bases). This CDR3 spans 16 amino acids. Germline V gene data show CDR1 as MNHEY and CDR2 as SVGAGI. Trimming took 2 bases from V and 0 from J, leaving 13 bases between them.

Here the CDR3 DNA reads TGCAGCGTCGGGACAGAGGGGGCCCACGAGCAGTACTTC. Its translation: CSVGTEGAHEQYF. This chain links TRBV29-1 with TRBJ2-7; TRBD1 agrees at 7 bases. The CDR3 runs 13 residues. With V trimmed by 6 bases and J by 5 bases, 10 bases remained unmatched. Looked up from germline, CDR1 is SQVTM and CDR2 is ANQGSEA.

As DNA, the CDR3 is TGCGCCAGCAGCCAAGATCTCGCGACAGGGTATGATTCACCCCTCCACTTT. Its translation is CASSQDLATGYDSPLHF. The chain carries TRBV4-3 and TRBJ1-6; the match to TRBD1 covers 7 bases. Germline assignment: CDR1 LGHNA and CDR2 YSLEER. The V segment lost 0 bases and the J segment 8 bases; nucleotides outside the gene matches: 10. The CDR3 covers 17 residues.

About this clone: A much larger clonotype is one base distant, so this may be a read error. The same CDR3 also results from other DNA sequences found in this sample. This sequence joins TRBV7-2 and TRBJ2-3; D is possibly TRBD2 (7 bases). From germline, CDR1 is SGHTA and CDR2 FQGNSA. The CDR3 covers 15 residues. V was pared by 3 bases and J by 8 bases, with 18 bases between. CDR3 nucleotides: TGTGCCAGCAGCTTTCGGGGGGCAGGAGTGGTTACGCAGTATTTT. It codes for CASSFRGAGVVTQYF.

The chain has TRBV10-3 and TRBJ1-3, with D tentatively TRBD1 (6 bases). V dropped 11 bases and J dropped 4 bases, with 15 bases sitting between them. Germline CDR1 ENHRY, CDR2 SYGVKD. The CDR3 covers 13 residues. CDR3 protein: CAARGAAGNTIYF. The CDR3 DNA reads as TGTGCCGCACGGGGGGCTGCGGGAAACACCATATATTTT.

The chain carries TRBV6-6 and TRBJ2-5, with TRBD2 matching over 7 bases. V shed 7 bases, J shed 0 bases, and the junction held 5 bases outside the gene matches. Germline CDR1 is MNHNY and CDR2 is SVGAGI (reference sequence). The CDR3 loop spans 14 amino acids. CDR3: CASTLAAYQETQYF. CDR3 bases: TGTGCCAGCACCCTAGCGGCGTACCAAGAGACCCAGTACTTC.

This sequence joins TRBV28 and TRBJ1-1; no firm D call. V dropped 3 bases and J dropped 5 bases, with 16 bases sitting between them. CDR3 length: 15 residues. In germline, CDR1 is MDHEN, CDR2 SYDVKM. CDR3 residues: CASSFAAVVETEAFF. The CDR3, as DNA: TGTGCCAGCAGTTTTGCCGCCGTAGTGGAGACTGAAGCTTTCTTT.

A note on this clone: Germline and junction disagree at one end, which may indicate a read error. The V gene is TRBV27, the J gene TRBJ2-3, with D possibly being TRBD1 (6 bases). CDR1 MNHEY and CDR2 SMNVEV come from the germline V gene (reference sequence). CDR3 length: 15 amino acids. The CDR3 loop reads CATSLGAGLADTQYF. The CDR3 DNA follows: TGTGCCACCAGTTTGGGGGCTGGCTTAGCAGATACGCAGTATTTT.

This chain connects TRBV7-2 to TRBJ2-2; D not certain. V lost 8 bases and J lost 0, with 13 bases in between. This CDR3 is built from 15 residues. Germline CDR1 SGHTA, CDR2 FQGNSA. The CDR3 sequence: CASRSVLSNTGELFF. CDR3 coding DNA: TGTGCCAGCCGTTCAGTCTTATCGAACACCGGGGAGCTGTTTTTT.

This CDR3 is CAISLHREMYEQYF. CDR3 bases: TGTGCCATCAGCTTACACAGGGAAATGTACGAGCAGTACTTC. The rearrangement links TRBV10-3 to TRBJ2-7, with D possibly matching TRBD1 (6 bases). Germline V gene lookup returns CDR1 ENHRY and CDR2 SYGVKD. The CDR3 length is 14 residues. Trimming cost V 6 bases and J 4 bases, with 16 bases left between them.

The chain couples TRBV6-1 to TRBJ2-2, with TRBD2 identical over 12 bases. The CDR3 spans 16 residues. The V segment lost 4 bases and the J segment 7 bases; nucleotides outside the gene matches: 7. The germline V gene encodes CDR1 MNHNS and CDR2 SASEGT. The CDR3 is CASSVPSGRAFGELFF. Here the CDR3 DNA reads TGTGCCAGCAGTGTGCCTAGCGGGAGGGCCTTCGGGGAGCTGTTTTTT.

As DNA, the CDR3 is TGTGCCAGCAGGAGACTCTTAAGGTCCGGGGAGCTGTTTTTT. Translating it yields CASRRLLRSGELFF. The chain uses TRBV6-5 and TRBJ2-2; D remains unclear. V shed 6 bases and J shed 6 bases, with 14 bases lying between them. In germline, CDR1 is MNHEY, CDR2 SVGAGI. The CDR3 is 14 residues long.

The chain is built from TRBV6-5 and TRBJ1-6, with TRBD1 identical over 9 bases. Germline CDR1 is MNHEY and CDR2 is SVGAGI. Trimming took 6 bases from V and 7 from J; bases not matched to a gene: 7. The CDR3 loop spans 15 amino acids. For the CDR3, the DNA is TGTGCCAGCAGGAAACCGGGACAGGGAAATTCACCCCTCCACTTT. This gives the protein CASRKPGQGNSPLHF.

The V gene is TRBV6-2 or TRBV6-3, the J gene TRBJ1-5; tentative D call: TRBD1 (5 bases). V was shortened by 6 bases and J by 2 bases, with 20 bases between the two germline ends. The CDR3 has 17 amino acids. Germline values: CDR1 MNHEY, CDR2 SVGEGT. CDR3 bases: TGTGCCAGCAGCAGAACCCAGCCGGGACTGGGCAATCAGCCCCAGCATTTT. This codes for CASSRTQPGLGNQPQHF.

V and J are TRBV11-3 and TRBJ2-1; perhaps TRBD2 as D (6 bases). Trimming removed 8 bases from V and 0 bases from J, with 14 bases in between. The CDR3 is 15 amino acids. Germline CDR1 SGHNT, CDR2 YENEEA. Written as DNA, the CDR3 is TGTGCCAGCTCCGATGGGGGGAGCTCCTACAATGAGCAGTTCTTC. Its protein is CASSDGGSSYNEQFF.

A few counts support this clone. V is TRBV6-4 and J is TRBJ2-1; 7 bases align to TRBD2. The CDR3 covers 15 residues. V was pared by 5 bases and J by 8 bases, with 12 bases of the junction left unmatched. The germline V gene encodes CDR1 MRHNA and CDR2 SNTAGT. The CDR3 protein is CASSKTSLQVDEQFF. The CDR3 DNA reads TGTGCCAGCAGTAAGACTAGCCTACAGGTGGATGAGCAGTTCTTC.